The 9 T cell receptor beta chains below all came from one sample that was sequenced in a study of T cell responses to AZD1222 COVID-19 vaccine (dated by TCRdb to about 2021). The time point label here, explained by the study, means: about 28 days (+/-7) after the second vaccine dose. Library preparation used the immunoSEQ multiplex PCR assay. TCRdb stores this immuneACCESS table with in-frame sequences only. Part of the clones is absent; in the studies checked, under half of the shortfall reflects unresolved V genes, and no reason is known for the rest. The sample table shows approximately 170,000 clones, and around nine tenths are seen once. The ten largest clones add up to around 1.1% of the sample. This specimen consisted of peripheral blood, obtained 28 days after the second AZD1222 dose. The source is an adult who received the AZD1222 COVID-19 vaccine.

V usage is TRBV4-1 and J usage is TRBJ1-3; the D is unclear. The CDR3 covers 14 residues. CDR1 is MGHRA, CDR2 YSYEKL, per germline. V shed 4 bases and J shed 0 bases, with 7 bases lying between them. The CDR3 loop reads CASSPKDSGNTIYF. The CDR3 DNA reads as TGCGCCAGCAGCCCGAAGGACTCTGGAAACACCATATATTTT.

The V call is TRBV6-2 or TRBV6-3, the J call TRBJ1-5; D gene ambiguous. The germline V gene has CDR1 MNHEY and CDR2 SVGEGT. The CDR3 spans 16 residues. V lost 2 bases and J 0 bases, leaving 11 bases between the germline ends. The CDR3 DNA reads TGTGCCAGCAGTTACGTCAGATTAAATAGCAATCAGCCCCAGCATTTT. Residues: CASSYVRLNSNQPQHF.

The chain recombines TRBV18 with TRBJ1-1; D remains ambiguous. CDR3 length: 16 residues. Trimming took 0 bases from V and 0 from J, leaving 11 bases between them. In germline, CDR1 is KGHSH, CDR2 LQKENI. As DNA, the CDR3 is TGTGCCAGCTCACCACCAGGTCGGTCTATGAACACTGAAGCTTTCTTT. It specifies CASSPPGRSMNTEAFF.

The chain employs TRBV9 and TRBJ1-2, with D perhaps matching TRBD1 (5 bases). V dropped 2 bases and J dropped 0 bases, with 11 bases sitting between them. Germline V gives CDR1 SGDLS, CDR2 YYNGEE. This CDR3 contains 15 residues. The CDR3 region has the DNA TGTGCCAGCAGCGTTGGCCTGGGACCTAACTATGGCTACACCTTC. Protein: CASSVGLGPNYGYTF.

This chain links TRBV5-1 with TRBJ1-3; TRBD1 aligns across 9 bases. V gave up 0 bases and J gave up 4 bases; unmatched junction bases: 5. The CDR3 length is 16 residues. Germline V gene sequence: CDR1 SGHRS, CDR2 YFSETQ. In nucleotides, the CDR3 is TGCGCCAGCAGCTTGGCCGGACAGGGGAGAGGAAACACCATATATTTT. The encoded protein is CASSLAGQGRGNTIYF.

CDR3 nucleotide sequence: TGTGCCAGCAGCCTTAGCGGGGGGGCCCGGAGAAACATTCAGTACTTC. This sequence encodes CASSLSGGARRNIQYF. The V call is TRBV3-1 (or the pseudogene TRBV3-2), the J call TRBJ2-4; TRBD2 matches 11 bases. Trimming took 4 bases from V and 6 from J; bases not matched to a gene: 8. The germline gives CDR1 LGHDT, CDR2 YNNKEL (reference sequence). The CDR3 has 16 amino acids.

The chain carries TRBV3-1 (or the pseudogene TRBV3-2) and TRBJ1-2; TRBD1 matches 7 bases. Germline CDR1 and CDR2: LGHDT and YNNKEL (reference sequence). This CDR3 is 15 amino acids long. The junction had 12 bases not matched to a gene; V was cut back by 4 bases and J by 7 bases. The CDR3, as DNA: TGTGCCAGCAGCCGCCCTGACAGGGACCAGCGTGGCTACACCTTC. It codes for CASSRPDRDQRGYTF.

The chain combines TRBV3-1 (or the pseudogene TRBV3-2) with TRBJ1-2, with TRBD1 matching over 8 bases. The CDR3 has 13 amino acids. Germline V gene lookup returns CDR1 LGHDT and CDR2 YNNKEL (reference sequence). Trimming cost V 5 bases and J 4 bases; bases outside gene matches: 3. Here the CDR3 DNA reads TGTGCCAGCAGCTCAGGGGGCGCCTATGGCTACACCTTC. The encoded protein is CASSSGGAYGYTF.

V usage is TRBV5-6 and J usage is TRBJ1-4; unclear D gene. The CDR3 runs 16 residues. V was shortened by 1 base and J by 0 bases, with 10 bases between the two germline ends. CDR1 and CDR2 (germline): SGHDT, YYEEEE. CDR3 nucleotide sequence: TGTGCCAGCAGCTTGTTTAACCCAGCAACTAATGAAAAACTGTTTTTT. Its protein is CASSLFNPATNEKLFF.